The 19 T cell receptor beta chains in this list originate from one sample, sequenced in a study of CD8 T cells in ankylosing spondylitis. TCRdb re-called the 5' RACE reads through MiXCR, storing one row per CDR3 protein. The sample has about 140,000 distinct CDR3 sequences, approximately 32% seen once. Sequencing input: synovial fluid, either unsorted or a sorted T cell fraction (not recorded which). Receptors were obtained from a male donor with ankylosing spondylitis.

This clonotype appeared many times. The gene calls are TRBV12-3 or TRBV12-4 and TRBJ1-2; D is unresolved. V lost 3 bases and J 8 bases, leaving 19 bases between the germline ends. There are 15 residues in the CDR3. The DNA of the CDR3 is TGTGCCAGCAGTTTTTTTAGGGCAGCTGCCGGCGGCTACACCTTC. Translation: CASSFFRAAAGGYTF.

The genes are TRBV2 and TRBJ1-6; unclear D gene. The CDR3 runs 16 residues. CDR1 and CDR2 (germline): SNHLY, FYNNEI. V dropped 6 bases and J dropped 7 bases, with 19 bases sitting between them. In DNA, the CDR3 is TGTGCCAGCAGGGTACAGTGGTCTTCTGAAAATTCACCCCTCCACTTT. It is translated as CASRVQWSSENSPLHF.

V gene TRBV9 combines with J gene TRBJ1-4; 8 bases align to TRBD1. The V segment lost 4 bases and the J segment 6 bases; nucleotides outside the gene matches: 8. The CDR3 has 15 residues. Germline V gene data show CDR1 as SGDLS and CDR2 as YYNGEE. CDR3: CASSFRQGRDEKLFF. Here the CDR3 DNA reads TGTGCCAGCAGCTTTCGACAGGGGCGGGATGAAAAACTGTTTTTT.

The chain employs TRBV20-1 and TRBJ2-7, with 9 bases aligning to TRBD2. Trimming removed 6 bases from V and 7 bases from J; junction bases left unmatched: 10. The germline V gene has CDR1 DFQATT and CDR2 SNEGSKA (reference sequence). The CDR3 runs 13 residues. Written as DNA, the CDR3 is TGCAGTGCCCGAGCGGGGGGCCACGGGGAGCAGTACTTC. Translation: CSARAGGHGEQYF.

This clonotype turned up a few times. This rearrangement joins TRBV20-1 to TRBJ1-2; D ambiguous. V was cut by 2 bases and J by 1 base, with 11 bases left in between. The germline V gene has CDR1 DFQATT and CDR2 SNEGSKA (reference sequence). This CDR3 spans 14 amino acids. In DNA, the CDR3 is TGCAGTGCTAGAATTGCCGGCGGTAACTATGGCTACACCTTC. Translating gives CSARIAGGNYGYTF.

The V gene is TRBV12-3 or TRBV12-4, the J gene TRBJ1-1; 7 nucleotides agree with TRBD1. J lost 0 bases, V lost 5 bases, and 3 bases had no gene match. The CDR3 has 14 amino acids. The CDR3 nucleotides read TGTGCCAGCAGTACCACAGGGGTGAACACTGAAGCTTTCTTT. Its translation is CASSTTGVNTEAFF.

This clonotype has a single count. V is TRBV9 and J is TRBJ2-5; 8 nucleotides agree with TRBD2. Looked up from germline, CDR1 is SGDLS and CDR2 is YYNGEE. This CDR3 spans 15 amino acids. Trimming at V came to 0 bases and at J to 5 bases, leaving 6 bases not matched to a gene. In DNA, the CDR3 is TGTGCCAGCAGCGTAGCGGGGGGGCCCGGGGAGACCCAGTACTTC. This codes for CASSVAGGPGETQYF.

The rearrangement links TRBV12-3 or TRBV12-4 to TRBJ1-1, with 7 nucleotides matching TRBD1. Unmatched junction bases numbered 6, after V lost 7 bases and J lost 4 bases. The CDR3 is 13 residues long. CDR3 in amino acids: CASKGAGVTEAFF. DNA for the CDR3: TGTGCCAGCAAGGGGGCTGGGGTCACTGAAGCTTTCTTT.

This clonotype was found many times. The chain employs TRBV6-2 or TRBV6-3 and TRBJ2-7; 10 bases line up with TRBD2. The CDR3 is 17 amino acids. The J segment lost 3 bases and the V segment lost 2 bases, leaving 10 bases of the junction unmatched. Germline CDR1 and CDR2: MNHEY and SVGEGT. CDR3 coding DNA: TGTGCCAGCAGTTACAGGAGGGGTGGACTAGCGGACTACGAGCAGTACTTC. It translates to CASSYRRGGLADYEQYF.

This clonotype showed up just a few times. The chain carries TRBV20-1 and TRBJ2-7, with 8 positions matching TRBD2. This CDR3 has 13 amino acids. Trimming removed 3 bases from V and 4 bases from J; junction bases left unmatched: 5. CDR1 is DFQATT, CDR2 SNEGSKA, per germline (reference sequence). CDR3 sequence reads: CSASVAGGYEQYF. The CDR3 DNA follows: TGCAGTGCTAGTGTTGCGGGAGGTTACGAGCAGTACTTC.

For the CDR3, the DNA is TGTGCCAGCAGTCATACAAACACAGGGGGCTTAACGGGGGCCAACGTCCTGACTTTC. Translation: CASSHTNTGGLTGANVLTF. The gene calls are TRBV27 and TRBJ2-6, with 9 bases lining up with TRBD1. This CDR3 comprises 19 residues. V lost 5 bases, J lost 4 bases, and 15 bases stayed unmatched. Germline V CDR1 and CDR2: MNHEY, SMNVEV (reference sequence).

This clonotype was found a few times. This rearrangement joins TRBV20-1 to TRBJ2-1; no clear D. Germline values: CDR1 DFQATT, CDR2 SNEGSKA (reference sequence). The length of the CDR3 is 12 residues. The V end lost 0 bases, the J end lost 8 bases, and 8 bases lay between the germline ends. As DNA, the CDR3 is TGCAGTGCTAGAGATCGAGGTCATGAGCAGTTCTTC. Translating gives CSARDRGHEQFF.

The CDR3 DNA follows: TGTGCCACCGTGAGACCGGGTGGGACGAGCTCCTACGAGCAGTACTTC. Protein sequence: CATVRPGGTSSYEQYF. V and J are TRBV6-2 or TRBV6-3 and TRBJ2-7; D may correspond to TRBD1 or TRBD2 (5 bases each). The CDR3 extends over 16 amino acids. The germline gives CDR1 MNHEY, CDR2 SVGEGT. V shed 10 bases and J shed 0 bases, with 22 bases lying between them.

Only a few counts were recorded for this clonotype. The rearrangement joins TRBV25-1 to TRBJ2-3; D gene unclear. Germline V lookup: CDR1 MGHDK, CDR2 SYGVNS. V was cut by 3 bases and J by 4 bases, with 11 bases left in between. The CDR3 runs to 14 residues. Here the CDR3 DNA reads TGTGCCAGCAGTGATGTTGGGGAAGCAGATACGCAGTATTTT. This sequence encodes CASSDVGEADTQYF.

V usage is TRBV10-3 and J usage is TRBJ1-2; possible D gene TRBD1, 5 bases. The V and J ends lost 3 bases and 6 bases respectively, with 8 bases between them. This CDR3 is 12 amino acids long. The V gene's germline CDR1 is ENHRY and CDR2 SYGVKD. The CDR3 region is CAISEGANGYTF. The CDR3 DNA reads as TGTGCCATCAGTGAAGGGGCTAATGGCTACACCTTC.

This chain uses TRBV6-1 with TRBJ2-7, with TRBD1 matching over 7 bases. The CDR3 extends over 15 amino acids. CDR1 MNHNS and CDR2 SASEGT come from the germline V gene. The V and J ends lost 5 bases and 1 base, in that order; junction bases with no gene match: 8. The DNA of the CDR3 is TGTGCCAGCAGTCCCGGGACAGCGCTTTCCTACGAGCAGTACTTC. Amino acids: CASSPGTALSYEQYF.

This clonotype was detected many times. The V call is TRBV18, the J call TRBJ1-6; D is ambiguous. CDR3 length: 15 amino acids. Trimming pared 3 bases from V and 4 bases from J, leaving 10 bases between. In germline, CDR1 is KGHSH, CDR2 LQKENI. The DNA for the CDR3 is TGTGCCAGCTCACCTGCTGGGTATTATAATTCACCCCTCCACTTT. Its translation: CASSPAGYYNSPLHF.

This chain joins TRBV6-2 or TRBV6-3 and TRBJ2-2; D not resolved. The CDR3 has 13 amino acids. CDR1 and CDR2 from the germline V gene are MNHEY and SVGEGT. V was shortened by 4 bases and J by 4 bases, with 7 bases between the two germline ends. The CDR3 loop is CASSFYRTGELFF. The CDR3 region has the DNA TGTGCCAGCAGTTTTTACCGCACCGGGGAGCTGTTTTTT.

V usage is TRBV5-1 and J usage is TRBJ1-4, with no clear D. V was clipped by 0 bases and J by 0 bases, with 9 bases between them. Germline CDR1 SGHRS, CDR2 YFSETQ. This CDR3 is built from 16 residues. The CDR3 spells CASSLGKRATNEKLFF. The CDR3 DNA reads TGCGCCAGCAGCTTGGGCAAGCGAGCAACTAATGAAAAACTGTTTTTT.